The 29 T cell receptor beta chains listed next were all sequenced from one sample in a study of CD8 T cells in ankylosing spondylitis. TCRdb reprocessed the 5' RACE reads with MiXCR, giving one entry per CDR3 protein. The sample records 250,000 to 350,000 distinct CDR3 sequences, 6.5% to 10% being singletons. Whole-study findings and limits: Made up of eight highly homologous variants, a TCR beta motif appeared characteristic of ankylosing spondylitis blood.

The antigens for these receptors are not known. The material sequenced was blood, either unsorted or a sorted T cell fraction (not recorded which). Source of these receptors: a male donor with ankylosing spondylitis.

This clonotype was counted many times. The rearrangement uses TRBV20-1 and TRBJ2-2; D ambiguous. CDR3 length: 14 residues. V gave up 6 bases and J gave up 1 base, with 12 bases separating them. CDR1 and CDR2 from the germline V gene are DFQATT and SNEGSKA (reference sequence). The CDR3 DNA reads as TGCAGTGCGAGAAATGGCGGGAACACCGGGGAGCTGTTTTTT. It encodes CSARNGGNTGELFF.

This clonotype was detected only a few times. CDR3 residues: CASSSGTPTYEQYF. CDR3 coding DNA: TGTGCCAGCAGCTCCGGGACCCCGACCTACGAGCAGTACTTC. V usage is TRBV7-9 and J usage is TRBJ2-7; the D call may be TRBD1 or TRBD2 (5 bases each). The V end was cut by 4 bases, the J end by 2 bases, with 12 bases between. Germline V lookup: CDR1 SEHNR, CDR2 FQNEAQ (reference sequence). This CDR3 is built from 14 residues. The variable domain in full, completed from reference TRBV7-9 and TRBJ2-7, reads DTGVSQNPRHKITKRGQNVTFRCDPISEHNRLYWYRQTLGQGPEFLTYFQNEAQLEKSRLLSDRFSAERPKGSFSTLEIQRTEQGDSAMYLCASSSGTPTYEQYFGPGTRLTVT.

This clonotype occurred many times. CDR3 in DNA: TGCGCCAGCAGCCGAACCGGGACAGCCACAGATACGCAGTATTTT. Protein sequence: CASSRTGTATDTQYF. The chain links TRBV4-1 to TRBJ2-3, with TRBD1 matching 7 bases. Germline-derived CDR1 and CDR2 are MGHRA and YSYEKL. The CDR3 runs to 15 residues. After removal of 4 bases from V and 2 bases from J, the junction contained 6 bases not matched to a gene.

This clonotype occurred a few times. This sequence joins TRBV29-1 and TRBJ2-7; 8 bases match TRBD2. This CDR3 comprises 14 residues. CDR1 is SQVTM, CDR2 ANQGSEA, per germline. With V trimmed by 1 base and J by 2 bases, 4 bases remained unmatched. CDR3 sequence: CSVEVAGWTYEQYF. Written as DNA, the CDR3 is TGCAGCGTTGAAGTAGCGGGATGGACCTACGAGCAGTACTTC.

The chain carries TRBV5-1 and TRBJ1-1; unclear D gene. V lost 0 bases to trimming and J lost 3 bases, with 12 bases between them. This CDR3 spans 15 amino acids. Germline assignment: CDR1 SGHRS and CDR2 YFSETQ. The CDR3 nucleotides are TGCGCCAGCAGCTTGGCGACCTATGGGTACACTGAAGCTTTCTTT. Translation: CASSLATYGYTEAFF.

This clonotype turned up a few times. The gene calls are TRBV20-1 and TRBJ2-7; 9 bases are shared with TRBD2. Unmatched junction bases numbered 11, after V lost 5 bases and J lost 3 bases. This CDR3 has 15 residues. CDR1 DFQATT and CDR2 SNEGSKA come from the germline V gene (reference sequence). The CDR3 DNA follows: TGCAGTGCTGGACCCCCATTAGCGGGAGTCTACGAGCAGTACTTC. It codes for CSAGPPLAGVYEQYF.

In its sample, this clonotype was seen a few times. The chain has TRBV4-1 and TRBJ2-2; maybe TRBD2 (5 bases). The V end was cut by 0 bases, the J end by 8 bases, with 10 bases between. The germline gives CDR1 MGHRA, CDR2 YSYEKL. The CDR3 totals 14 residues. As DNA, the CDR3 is TGCGCCAGCAGCCAAGATCAATTAGCGGGGGAGCTGTTTTTT. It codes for CASSQDQLAGELFF.

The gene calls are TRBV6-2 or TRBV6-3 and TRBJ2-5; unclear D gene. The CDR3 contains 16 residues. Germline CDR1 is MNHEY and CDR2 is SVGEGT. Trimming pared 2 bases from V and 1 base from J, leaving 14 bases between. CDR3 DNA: TGTGCCAGCAGTTACCGGGTGACACCCCCCCAAGAGACCCAGTACTTC. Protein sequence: CASSYRVTPPQETQYF.

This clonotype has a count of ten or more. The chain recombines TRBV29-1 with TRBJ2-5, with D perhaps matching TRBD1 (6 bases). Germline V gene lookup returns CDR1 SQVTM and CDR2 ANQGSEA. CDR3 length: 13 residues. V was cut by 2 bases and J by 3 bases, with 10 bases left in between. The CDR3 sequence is CSVEKQGKETQYF. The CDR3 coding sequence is TGCAGCGTTGAAAAACAGGGAAAAGAGACCCAGTACTTC.

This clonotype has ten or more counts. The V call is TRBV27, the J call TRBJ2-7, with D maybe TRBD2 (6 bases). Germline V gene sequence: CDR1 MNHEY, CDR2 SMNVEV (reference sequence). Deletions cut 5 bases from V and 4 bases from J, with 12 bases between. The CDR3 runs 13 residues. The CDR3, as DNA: TGTGCCAGCAGTCCCCACGGGGGTTACGAGCAGTACTTC. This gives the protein CASSPHGGYEQYF.

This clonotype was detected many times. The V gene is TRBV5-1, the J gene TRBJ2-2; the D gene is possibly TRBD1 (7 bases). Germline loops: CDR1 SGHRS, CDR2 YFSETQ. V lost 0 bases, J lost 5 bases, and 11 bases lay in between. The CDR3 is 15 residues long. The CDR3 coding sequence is TGCGCCAGCAGCTTGGGACAGGGAGGAACCGGGGAGCTGTTTTTT. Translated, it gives CASSLGQGGTGELFF.

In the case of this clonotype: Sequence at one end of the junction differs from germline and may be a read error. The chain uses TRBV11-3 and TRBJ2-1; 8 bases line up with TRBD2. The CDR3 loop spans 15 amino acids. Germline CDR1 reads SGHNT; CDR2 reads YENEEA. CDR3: CASSLDSGISNEQFF. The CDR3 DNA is TGTGCCAGCAGTTTAGATAGCGGGATAAGCAATGAGCAGTTCTTC.

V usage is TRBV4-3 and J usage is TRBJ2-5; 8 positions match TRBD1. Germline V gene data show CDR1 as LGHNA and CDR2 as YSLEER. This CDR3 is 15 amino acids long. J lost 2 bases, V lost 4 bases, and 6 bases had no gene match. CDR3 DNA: TGCGCCAGCAGCCGACGACAGGGGCGACAAGAGACCCAGTACTTC. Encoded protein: CASSRRQGRQETQYF.

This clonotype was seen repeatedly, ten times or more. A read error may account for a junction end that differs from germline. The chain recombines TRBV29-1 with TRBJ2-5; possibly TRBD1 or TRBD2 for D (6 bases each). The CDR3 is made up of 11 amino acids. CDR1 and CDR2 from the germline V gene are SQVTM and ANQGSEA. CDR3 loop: CSVIQGGYQDF. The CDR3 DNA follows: TGCAGCGTTATACAGGGAGGTTATCAGGACTTC.

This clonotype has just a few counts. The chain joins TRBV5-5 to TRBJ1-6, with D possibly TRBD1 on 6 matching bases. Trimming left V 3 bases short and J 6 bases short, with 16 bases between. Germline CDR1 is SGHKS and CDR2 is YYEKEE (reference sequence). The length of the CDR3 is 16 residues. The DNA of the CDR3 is TGTGCCAGCAGCTACGTAAGGACAGTCGGTAATTCACCCCTCCACTTT. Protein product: CASSYVRTVGNSPLHF.

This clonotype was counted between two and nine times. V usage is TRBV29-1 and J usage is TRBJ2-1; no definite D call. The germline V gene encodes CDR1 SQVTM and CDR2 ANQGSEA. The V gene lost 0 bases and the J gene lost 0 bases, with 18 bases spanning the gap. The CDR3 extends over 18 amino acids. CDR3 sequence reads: CSVEDPFDWLSSYNEQFF. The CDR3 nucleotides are TGCAGCGTTGAAGATCCCTTTGACTGGCTGAGCTCCTACAATGAGCAGTTCTTC.

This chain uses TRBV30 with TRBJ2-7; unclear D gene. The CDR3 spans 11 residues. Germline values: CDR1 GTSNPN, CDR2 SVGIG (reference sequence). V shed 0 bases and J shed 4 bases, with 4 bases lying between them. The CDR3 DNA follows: TGTGCCTGGAGTGTAAATTACGAGCAGTACTTC. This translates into CAWSVNYEQYF.

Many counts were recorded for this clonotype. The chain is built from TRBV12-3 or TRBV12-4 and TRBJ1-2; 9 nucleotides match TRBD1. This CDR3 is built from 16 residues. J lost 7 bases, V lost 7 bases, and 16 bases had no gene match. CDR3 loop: CASNGLRDRASAGYTF. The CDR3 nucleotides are TGTGCCAGCAATGGTCTACGGGACAGGGCATCGGCTGGCTACACCTTC.

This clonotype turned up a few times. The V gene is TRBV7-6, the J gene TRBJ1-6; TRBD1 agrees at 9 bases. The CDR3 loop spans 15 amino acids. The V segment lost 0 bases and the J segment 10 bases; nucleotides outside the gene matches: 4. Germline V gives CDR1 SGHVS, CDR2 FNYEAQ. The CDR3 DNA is TGTGCCAGCAGCTTAGCGGGGACAGGGAGATCACCCCTCCACTTT. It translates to CASSLAGTGRSPLHF.

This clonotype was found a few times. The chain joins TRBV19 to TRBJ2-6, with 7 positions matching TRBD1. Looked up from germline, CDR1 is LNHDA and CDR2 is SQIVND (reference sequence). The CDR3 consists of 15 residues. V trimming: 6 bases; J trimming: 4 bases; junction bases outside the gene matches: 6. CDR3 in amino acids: CASSTGVAGANVLTF. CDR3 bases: TGTGCCAGTAGCACAGGGGTAGCAGGGGCCAACGTCCTGACTTTC.

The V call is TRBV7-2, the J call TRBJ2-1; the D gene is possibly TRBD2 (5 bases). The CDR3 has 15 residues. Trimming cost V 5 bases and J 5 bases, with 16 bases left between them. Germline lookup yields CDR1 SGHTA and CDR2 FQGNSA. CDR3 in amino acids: CASSVDGGIHNEQFF. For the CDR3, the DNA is TGTGCCAGCAGCGTGGACGGAGGCATACACAATGAGCAGTTCTTC.

The CDR3 bases are TGTGCCAGCAGTCCCCCCCCAGCGGGGGGCGCAGATACGCAGTATTTT. This gives the protein CASSPPPAGGADTQYF. The J gene is TRBJ2-3, the V gene TRBV6-1, with TRBD2 matching 9 bases. V was clipped by 5 bases and J by 4 bases; unmatched bases: 10. The CDR3 is 16 amino acids. Germline V CDR1 and CDR2: MNHNS, SASEGT.

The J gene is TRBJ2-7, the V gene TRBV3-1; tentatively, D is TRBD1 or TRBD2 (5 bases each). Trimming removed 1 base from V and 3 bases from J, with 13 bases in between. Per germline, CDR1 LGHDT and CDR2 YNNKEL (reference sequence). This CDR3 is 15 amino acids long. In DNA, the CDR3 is TGTGCCAGCAGCCAAGCCGGGACCGAATTCTACGAGCAGTACTTC. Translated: CASSQAGTEFYEQYF.

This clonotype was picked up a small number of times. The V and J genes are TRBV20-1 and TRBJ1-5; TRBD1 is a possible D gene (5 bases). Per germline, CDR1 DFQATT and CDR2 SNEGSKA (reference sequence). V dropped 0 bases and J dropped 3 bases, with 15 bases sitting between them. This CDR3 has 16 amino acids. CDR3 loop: CSARDGGPGDNQPQHF. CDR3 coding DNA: TGCAGTGCTAGAGATGGGGGACCGGGGGACAATCAGCCCCAGCATTTT.

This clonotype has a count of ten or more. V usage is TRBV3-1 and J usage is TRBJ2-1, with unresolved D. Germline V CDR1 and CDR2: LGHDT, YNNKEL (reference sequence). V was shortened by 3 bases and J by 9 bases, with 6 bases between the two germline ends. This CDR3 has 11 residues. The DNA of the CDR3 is TGTGCCAGCAGCCAGGGTGGTGAGCAGTTCTTC. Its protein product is CASSQGGEQFF.

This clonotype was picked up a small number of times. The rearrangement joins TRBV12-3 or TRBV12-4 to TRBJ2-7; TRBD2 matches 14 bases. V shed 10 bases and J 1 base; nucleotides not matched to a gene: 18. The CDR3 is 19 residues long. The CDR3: CATKGMPGLAGVRSYEQYF. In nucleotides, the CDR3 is TGTGCCACCAAGGGGATGCCGGGACTAGCGGGAGTTAGGTCCTACGAGCAGTACTTC.

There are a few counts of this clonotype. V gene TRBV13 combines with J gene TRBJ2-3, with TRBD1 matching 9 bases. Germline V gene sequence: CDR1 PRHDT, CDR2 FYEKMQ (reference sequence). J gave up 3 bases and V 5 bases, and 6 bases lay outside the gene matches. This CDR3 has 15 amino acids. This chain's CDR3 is CASSPPGQGTDTQYF. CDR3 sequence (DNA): TGTGCCAGCAGCCCACCGGGACAGGGTACAGATACGCAGTATTTT.

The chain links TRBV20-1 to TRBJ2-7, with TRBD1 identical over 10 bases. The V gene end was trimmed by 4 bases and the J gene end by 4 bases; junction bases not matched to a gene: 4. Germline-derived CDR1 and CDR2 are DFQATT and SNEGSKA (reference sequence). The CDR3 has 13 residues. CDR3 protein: CSAIWDRGYEQYF. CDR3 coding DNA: TGCAGTGCTATCTGGGACAGGGGTTACGAGCAGTACTTC.

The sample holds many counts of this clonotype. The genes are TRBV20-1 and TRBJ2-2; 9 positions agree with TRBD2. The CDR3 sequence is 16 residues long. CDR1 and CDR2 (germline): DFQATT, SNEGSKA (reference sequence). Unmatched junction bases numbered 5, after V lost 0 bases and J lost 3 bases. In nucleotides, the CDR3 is TGCAGTGCTAGAGATAGGAGACTAGCGGACACCGGGGAGCTGTTTTTT. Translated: CSARDRRLADTGELFF.